The clone carrying this TCR beta chain has only a few counts. The sample belongs to a study of T cells in Graves' hyperthyroidism and ophthalmopathy. Regions amplified from RNA transcripts were the TCR beta CDR3 regions. HTBI primers drove first-round RT-PCR of the TCR CDR3. Using its own MiXCR run on the multiplex PCR reads, TCRdb lists one record per CDR3 protein. The sample lists about 680,000 distinct CDR3 sequences, about 35% occurring once. The germline gives CDR1 DFQATT, CDR2 SNEGSKA (reference sequence). The CDR3 spans 17 residues. The germline V and J ends were trimmed by 2 bases and 5 bases, with 19 bases remaining between them. Researchers defined stable Graves' hyperthyroidism as no ophthalmopathy progression within 18 months.

The receptor was isolated from a woman between 40 and 55 years old with Graves' hyperthyroidism. The gene calls are TRBV20-1 and TRBJ1-6, with a weak D call TRBD1 (6 bases). The specimen was blood. CDR3 bases: TGCAGTGCTAGACTATTCCACACCGGACAGAATAATTCACCCCTCCACTTT. Protein sequence: CSARLFHTGQNNSPLHF.